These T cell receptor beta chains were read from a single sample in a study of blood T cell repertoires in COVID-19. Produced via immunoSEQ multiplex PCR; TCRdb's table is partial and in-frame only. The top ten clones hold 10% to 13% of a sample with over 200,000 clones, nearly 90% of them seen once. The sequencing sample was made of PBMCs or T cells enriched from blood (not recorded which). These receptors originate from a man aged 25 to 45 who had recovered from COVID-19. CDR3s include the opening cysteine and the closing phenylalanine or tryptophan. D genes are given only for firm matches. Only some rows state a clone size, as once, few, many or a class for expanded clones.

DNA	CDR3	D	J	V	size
TGTGCCAGCAGTTTTCGGGACTCAACCAAAAACATTCAGTACTTC	CASSFRDSTKNIQYF	NA	TRBJ2-4	TRBV28	NA
TGTGCCTGCGGGGACAGGGGGTACGAGCAGTACTTC	CACGDRGYEQYF	TRBD1	TRBJ2-7	TRBV6-5	NA
TGTGCCAGCAGCGTAGGGGGTTGGGGCGCAGATACGCAGTATTTT	CASSVGGWGADTQYF	NA	TRBJ2-3	TRBV9	NA
TGTGCCAGCAGCTTAGGGGACAGCTATGGCTACACCTTC	CASSLGDSYGYTF	TRBD1	TRBJ1-2	TRBV7-6	NA
TGTGCCAGCAGCTTAGTCACCCGGGGGGAGCAGTACTTC	CASSLVTRGEQYF	NA	TRBJ2-7	TRBV7-2	NA
TGTGCCAGCACGGCGGGGGAGTTGGGGCAGCCCCAGCATTTT	CASTAGELGQPQHF	NA	TRBJ1-5	TRBV6-5	NA
TGTGCCACCAGTGTGGGGGCCGGAGGCAATCAGCCCCAGCATTTT	CATSVGAGGNQPQHF	NA	TRBJ1-5	TRBV24-1	once
TGTGCCAGCAGCGTAGCTACGTTAGCGGGAGCAAGTACCGGGGAGCTGTTTTTT	CASSVATLAGASTGELFF	TRBD2	TRBJ2-2	TRBV9	once
TGTGCCAGCAGCGTTAATGTAGCGGGTTCTGGGACAGATACGCAGTATTTT	CASSVNVAGSGTDTQYF	TRBD2	TRBJ2-3	TRBV5-4	NA
TGTGCCAGAAGCTTGGTAGCGGGAATACGACTAAAACTCTACGAGCAGTACTTC	CARSLVAGIRLKLYEQYF	NA	TRBJ2-7	TRBV7-5	NA
TGTGCCAGCACTCAGGGCAGGGGGCGAAGTCCGCCAAACTATGGCTACACCTTC	CASTQGRGRSPPNYGYTF	TRBD1	TRBJ1-2	TRBV6-4	NA
TGTGCCAGCAGCCTGGGGGACAGGGAGGGCACTGAAGCTTTCTTT	CASSLGDREGTEAFF	TRBD1	TRBJ1-1	TRBV3-1/TRBV3-2	NA
TGTGCCAGCAGCGCCCAGGGACAGCGCATCTCCTACGAGCAGTACTTC	CASSAQGQRISYEQYF	TRBD1	TRBJ2-7	TRBV5-5	NA
TGTGCCAGCAGCCCGGACAGCGCCGGGGAGCTGTTTTTT	CASSPDSAGELFF	NA	TRBJ2-2	TRBV7-9	NA
TGTGCCACCAGTGATCGAGCCGGCGGTGGCTACACCTTC	CATSDRAGGGYTF	NA	TRBJ1-2	TRBV24-1	once
TGTGCCATCAGAGGAGGACTAGCGGGGCCGACCACCGGGGAGCTGTTTTTT	CAIRGGLAGPTTGELFF	TRBD2	TRBJ2-2	TRBV10-3	NA
TGCGCCAGCAGCCAGGATAGGAGCGGGGGGGCGTACAATGAGCAGTTCTTC	CASSQDRSGGAYNEQFF	TRBD2	TRBJ2-1	TRBV4-3	NA
TGCGCCAGCAGCCAAGAAGGTGCGGGTCAACGAAGGAACACCATATATTTT	CASSQEGAGQRRNTIYF	NA	TRBJ1-3	TRBV4-1	NA
TGTGCCAGCAGACAGGGGGCGGGTCAGCCCCAGCATTTT	CASRQGAGQPQHF	TRBD1	TRBJ1-5	TRBV28	NA
TGTGCCAGCAGGAACCCGACTACTGGAAACACCATATATTTT	CASRNPTTGNTIYF	NA	TRBJ1-3	TRBV6-5	NA
TGCAGCGTTGCCCTTGTGGGGGCGGACGAAAAACTGTTTTTT	CSVALVGADEKLFF	NA	TRBJ1-4	TRBV29-1	NA
TGTGCCAGCACCGAAGGGGGACTATTGGATACGCAGTATTTT	CASTEGGLLDTQYF	NA	TRBJ2-3	TRBV7-6	NA
TGCGCCAGCAGCCAAGGCGGGACTAAGAGGGCAACTAATGAAAAACTGTTTTTT	CASSQGGTKRATNEKLFF	NA	TRBJ1-4	TRBV4-1	NA
TGTGCCACCAGTGATCACCCGGGACTACCCTACGAGCAGTACTTC	CATSDHPGLPYEQYF	TRBD2	TRBJ2-7	TRBV24-1	NA
TGTGCCAGCAGCGCTACCGGGACAGGGAGCGATCAGCCCCAGCATTTT	CASSATGTGSDQPQHF	TRBD1	TRBJ1-5	TRBV7-7	NA